The 17 T cell receptor beta chains reported below all come from one sample, sequenced in a study of T-cell reconstitution after alpha-beta-depleted transplantation in children. Researchers prepared the TCRbeta library using unique molecular identifiers, the study reports. Each CDR3 protein is one row after TCRdb ran MiXCR on the PCR reads. The sample contains roughly 500,000 distinct CDR3 sequences, 32% of which appear only once. The material was PBMCs from the stem cell graft donor, obtained from the stem cell graft. Receptors originate from a human donor who donated a stem cell graft to a child with aplastic anemia.

V and J are TRBV7-2 and TRBJ1-2, with TRBD1 matching over 9 bases. The CDR3 is 15 amino acids. Germline CDR1 SGHTA, CDR2 FQGNSA. Germline trimming cut 5 bases from V and 4 bases from J; bases unmatched to any gene: 8. The DNA for the CDR3 is TGTGCCAGCAGCCAAGTAGGGACAGGGATCTATGGCTACACCTTC. This encodes CASSQVGTGIYGYTF. Together with reference TRBV7-2 and TRBJ1-2, the CDR3 gives the full variable domain: GAGVSQSPSNKVTEKGKDVELRCDPISGHTALYWYRQSLGQGLEFLIYFQGNSAPDKSGLPSDRFSAERTGGSVSTLTIQRTQQEDSAVYLCASSQVGTGIYGYTFGSGTRLTVV.

This chain uses TRBV20-1 with TRBJ2-1, with TRBD2 matching over 7 bases. The CDR3 is made up of 14 amino acids. V shed 5 bases, J shed 10 bases, and the junction held 14 bases outside the gene matches. Germline V gene lookup returns CDR1 DFQATT and CDR2 SNEGSKA (reference sequence). As DNA, the CDR3 is TGCAGTGCTTTCCACCAACGGGGCGGGAGAGAGCAGTTCTTC. It specifies CSAFHQRGGREQFF.

V usage is TRBV28 and J usage is TRBJ1-2; no reliable D call. Trimming cost V 11 bases and J 8 bases, with 12 bases left between them. From germline, CDR1 is MDHEN and CDR2 SYDVKM. This CDR3 has 10 amino acids. CDR3 DNA sequence: TGTGCCGTGGAGTTTAAGGGCTACACCTTC. Protein product: CAVEFKGYTF.

In this sample, this clonotype turned up a few times. V is TRBV7-3 and J is TRBJ2-7, with D possibly called TRBD1 or TRBD2 (6 bases each). CDR3 length equals 16 residues. V gave up 1 base and J gave up 2 bases, with 15 bases separating them. Germline CDR1 SGHTA, CDR2 FQGTGA. The chain's CDR3 is CASSLRGGQGTYEQYF. DNA of the CDR3: TGTGCCAGCAGCTTAAGAGGAGGGCAGGGGACCTACGAGCAGTACTTC.

The rearrangement joins TRBV9 to TRBJ2-2; 11 nucleotides agree with TRBD2. Germline values: CDR1 SGDLS, CDR2 YYNGEE. The CDR3 has 17 residues. V shed 0 bases and J 5 bases; nucleotides not matched to a gene: 6. CDR3 amino acids: CASSVEGLAVFTGELFF. CDR3 nucleotides: TGTGCCAGCAGCGTAGAGGGACTAGCGGTATTTACCGGGGAGCTGTTTTTT.

The chain links TRBV18 to TRBJ2-7; perhaps TRBD2 as D (6 bases). Germline values: CDR1 KGHSH, CDR2 LQKENI. Between the trimmed V and J ends, which lost 2 bases and 9 bases, there was a span of 14 bases. The CDR3 totals 13 residues. The CDR3 loop reads CASSPGQDGGQYV. The CDR3 DNA reads as TGTGCCAGCTCACCAGGCCAGGACGGGGGGCAGTACGTC.

This clonotype has a handful of counts. The chain is built from TRBV12-3 or TRBV12-4 and TRBJ2-5; D may be TRBD1 or TRBD2 (6 bases each). CDR3 length equals 13 residues. Trimming cost V 3 bases and J 6 bases, with 11 bases left between them. Written as DNA, the CDR3 is TGTGCCAGCAGTTTTTCGGGGGCACAGACCCAGTACTTC. Its translation is CASSFSGAQTQYF.

This clonotype has more than one count but fewer than ten. CDR3 sequence reads: CSASPLDRGSAETQYF. DNA for the CDR3: TGCAGTGCTAGCCCCTTAGACAGGGGAAGTGCGGAGACCCAGTACTTC. This chain uses TRBV20-1 with TRBJ2-5; 8 bases line up with TRBD1. The germline gives CDR1 DFQATT, CDR2 SNEGSKA (reference sequence). The CDR3 has 16 residues. V was pared by 3 bases and J by 5 bases, with 14 bases of the junction left unmatched.

Concerning this clonotype: An end of the junction differs from the germline gene, which may be a read error. The chain links TRBV5-1 to TRBJ2-2; D is unresolved. Germline V gene data show CDR1 as SGHRS and CDR2 as YFSETQ. CDR3 length equals 17 residues. CDR3 loop: CASTLSLSDENTGELFF. The CDR3 DNA reads as TGCGCCAGCACCTTGAGTCTAAGCGATGAGAACACCGGGGAGCTGTTTTTT.

This clonotype was seen more than once but under ten times. The chain combines TRBV29-1 with TRBJ2-3; TRBD1 matches 9 bases. The germline V gene encodes CDR1 SQVTM and CDR2 ANQGSEA. The junction had 4 bases not matched to a gene; V was cut back by 6 bases and J by 3 bases. CDR3 length: 13 amino acids. The CDR3 nucleotides are TGCAGCGTAAGACAGGGGGGGACAGATACGCAGTATTTT. This encodes CSVRQGGTDTQYF.

The gene calls are TRBV7-7 and TRBJ2-7, with 8 nucleotides matching TRBD2. The CDR3 contains 17 residues. Trimming removed 1 base from V and 2 bases from J; junction bases left unmatched: 10. The germline V gene has CDR1 SSHAT and CDR2 FNYEAQ (reference sequence). CDR3 bases: TGTGCCAGCAGCTTAGTACCCTACCGGGAGGGCCCCTACGAGCAGTACTTC. It encodes CASSLVPYREGPYEQYF.

V and J are TRBV4-2 and TRBJ2-1; no clear D gene. With 0 bases removed from V and 5 bases from J, the gap between germline ends came to 11 bases. The CDR3 spans 15 residues. Germline CDR1 is LGHNA and CDR2 is YNFKEQ. CDR3 loop: CASSQEPHSNNEQFF. Here the CDR3 DNA reads TGTGCCAGCAGCCAAGAACCACACTCTAACAATGAGCAGTTCTTC.

V gene TRBV30 combines with J gene TRBJ2-6; D uncertain. The ends were cut back, 0 bases at V and 0 bases at J, with 12 bases in the middle. Germline V CDR1 and CDR2: GTSNPN, SVGIG (reference sequence). The CDR3 consists of 17 residues. The DNA of the CDR3 is TGTGCCTGGAGTGTACACCGTCTAAACTCTGGGGCCAACGTCCTGACTTTC. This sequence encodes CAWSVHRLNSGANVLTF.

This clonotype was detected only a few times. The V and J genes are TRBV29-1 and TRBJ2-3, with D tentatively TRBD1 (6 bases). The CDR3 sequence is 14 residues long. V lost 3 bases, J lost 0 bases, and 10 bases lay in between. Germline V CDR1 and CDR2: SQVTM, ANQGSEA. The CDR3 protein is CSVDPGHSTDTQYF. CDR3 bases: TGCAGCGTTGACCCGGGACATAGCACAGATACGCAGTATTTT.

This clonotype has ten or more counts. The chain links TRBV27 to TRBJ2-5; possibly TRBD1 for D (5 bases). CDR1 is MNHEY and CDR2 is SMNVEV in the germline V gene (reference sequence). The V end lost 6 bases, the J end lost 5 bases, and 16 bases lay between the germline ends. This CDR3 region has 14 residues. The CDR3, as DNA: TGTGCCAGCAGCAAACAGACAACAGGCGAGACCCAGTACTTC. As protein: CASSKQTTGETQYF.

The chain recombines TRBV6-1 with TRBJ2-3; TRBD2 matches 10 bases. V shed 6 bases, J shed 4 bases, and the junction held 7 bases outside the gene matches. This CDR3 is built from 15 residues. Germline V gene sequence: CDR1 MNHNS, CDR2 SASEGT. CDR3 protein: CASSPLAGIADTQYF. In DNA, the CDR3 is TGTGCCAGCAGCCCACTAGCGGGAATAGCAGATACGCAGTATTTT.

The chain uses TRBV15 and TRBJ2-7, with a weak D call TRBD2 (6 bases). In germline, CDR1 is LNHNV, CDR2 YYDKDF (reference sequence). V lost 5 bases, J lost 4 bases, and 18 bases lay in between. The CDR3 extends over 15 amino acids. The CDR3 nucleotides are TGTGCCACCAGCCCACGTCGGGACTGGGAATACGAGCAGTACTTC. This encodes CATSPRRDWEYEQYF.